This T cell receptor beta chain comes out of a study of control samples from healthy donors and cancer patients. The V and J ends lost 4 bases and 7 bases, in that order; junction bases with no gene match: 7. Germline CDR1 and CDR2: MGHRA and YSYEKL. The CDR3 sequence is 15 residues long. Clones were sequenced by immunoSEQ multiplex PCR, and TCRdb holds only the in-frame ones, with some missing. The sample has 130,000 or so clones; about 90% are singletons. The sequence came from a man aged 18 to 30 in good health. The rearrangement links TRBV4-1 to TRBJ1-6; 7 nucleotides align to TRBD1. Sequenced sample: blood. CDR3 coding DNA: TGCGCCAGCAGCCTACAGGGGACTGGCAATTCACCCCTCCACTTT. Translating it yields CASSLQGTGNSPLHF.